The next 18 T cell receptor beta chains were all read from a single sample in a study of T cells in tuberculosis. Time point of the sample: new active TB diagnosis, blood taken before or within 7 days of starting treatment. Data came from immunoSEQ multiplex PCR; TCRdb stores just in-frame clones and leaves some out. Here the sample spans over 30,000 clones, about 85% being singletons. The source was PBMCs, collected at tuberculosis diagnosis. Receptor source: an adult with tuberculosis.

The chain recombines TRBV11-2 with TRBJ2-7; 9 nucleotides match TRBD1. The CDR3 spans 14 residues. Germline CDR1 and CDR2: SGHAT and FQNNGV. Germline trimming cut 4 bases from V and 2 bases from J; bases unmatched to any gene: 3. CDR3 DNA sequence: TGTGCCAGCAGCTCGGGACAGGGAGCCTACGAGCAGTACTTC. Its protein product is CASSSGQGAYEQYF.

This rearrangement joins TRBV28 to TRBJ2-2; the match to TRBD2 covers 7 bases. Trimming took 3 bases from V and 5 from J; bases not matched to a gene: 9. The CDR3 spans 16 residues. Looked up from germline, CDR1 is MDHEN and CDR2 is SYDVKM. DNA for the CDR3: TGTGCCAGCAGTTTTACTGGGAGGGTAGGGACCGGGGAGCTGTTTTTT. Its translation: CASSFTGRVGTGELFF.

J is TRBJ2-3 and V is TRBV6-1; D is unclear. Germline CDR1 MNHNS, CDR2 SASEGT. Trimming removed 5 bases from V and 4 bases from J, with 10 bases in between. The CDR3 has 13 residues. The chain's CDR3 is CASSWVAPDTQYF. DNA for the CDR3: TGTGCCAGCAGTTGGGTAGCCCCAGATACGCAGTATTTT.

The chain joins TRBV30 to TRBJ2-1; no firm D call. Germline CDR1 and CDR2: GTSNPN and SVGIG (reference sequence). Trimming pared 5 bases from V and 7 bases from J, leaving 15 bases between. The CDR3 is 13 amino acids. Here the CDR3 DNA reads TGTGCCTGGGATTACGACCACGGGAATGAGCAGTTCTTC. The encoded protein is CAWDYDHGNEQFF.

A few counts support this clone. This chain joins TRBV11-2 and TRBJ2-7, with D perhaps matching TRBD1 (6 bases). CDR1 and CDR2 from the germline V gene are SGHAT and FQNNGV. V lost 2 bases and J 0 bases, leaving 11 bases between the germline ends. The CDR3 consists of 15 residues. CDR3 DNA: TGTGCCAGCAGCTTATCAGGGGAACTCTCCTACGAGCAGTACTTC. Its translation: CASSLSGELSYEQYF.

This rearrangement joins TRBV11-2 to TRBJ2-1, with 10 positions matching TRBD2. Trimming took 5 bases from V and 5 from J; bases not matched to a gene: 9. The CDR3 is 16 amino acids. Germline values: CDR1 SGHAT, CDR2 FQNNGV. The CDR3 nucleotides read TGTGCCAGCAGCCTACAGGGACTAGCGTACAACAATGAGCAGTTCTTC. Its protein product is CASSLQGLAYNNEQFF. Filled out from reference TRBV11-2 and TRBJ2-1, the complete variable domain reads EAGVAQSPRYKIIEKRQSVAFWCNPISGHATLYWYQQILGQGPKLLIQFQNNGVVDDSQLPKDRFSAERLKGVDSTLKIQPAKLEDSAVYLCASSLQGLAYNNEQFFGPGTRLTVL.

CDR3 coding DNA: TGTGCCAGCAGCGCCTTCAGGGGGACAGATACGCAGTATTTT. Translated: CASSAFRGTDTQYF. This chain joins TRBV9 and TRBJ2-3; 7 nucleotides align to TRBD1. Germline values: CDR1 SGDLS, CDR2 YYNGEE. Germline trimming cut 3 bases from V and 3 bases from J; bases unmatched to any gene: 4. The CDR3 extends over 14 amino acids.

The chain combines TRBV4-3 with TRBJ2-3; D might be TRBD2 (7 bases). The CDR3 runs to 16 residues. V was cut by 0 bases and J by 1 base, with 11 bases left in between. CDR1 is LGHNA and CDR2 is YSLEER in the germline V gene. The CDR3 here is CASSQEGGGGTDTQYF. In DNA form, the CDR3 reads TGCGCCAGCAGCCAAGAAGGCGGGGGCGGCACAGATACGCAGTATTTT.

The V call is TRBV28, the J call TRBJ2-7; D not certain. There are 12 residues in the CDR3. The ends were cut back, 0 bases at V and 6 bases at J, with 6 bases in the middle. Germline V gene lookup returns CDR1 MDHEN and CDR2 SYDVKM. CDR3 loop: CASSLWSGEQYF. The CDR3 nucleotides read TGTGCCAGCAGTTTATGGTCAGGCGAGCAGTACTTC. Looking up the rest from reference TRBV28 and TRBJ2-7 gives the full variable domain: DVKVTQSSRYLVKRTGEKVFLECVQDMDHENMFWYRQDPGLGLRLIYFSYDVKMKEKGDIPEGYSVSREKKERFSLILESASTNQTSMYLCASSLWSGEQYFGPGTRLTVT.

J is TRBJ1-5 and V is TRBV28; 9 nucleotides align to TRBD1. Trimming took 1 base from V and 3 from J; bases not matched to a gene: 10. The CDR3 spans 18 residues. Germline V lookup: CDR1 MDHEN, CDR2 SYDVKM. The CDR3 bases are TGTGCCAGCAGTTTATTCGGTGTGGGACAGGGCGCCAATCAGCCCCAGCATTTT. This gives the protein CASSLFGVGQGANQPQHF.

The rearrangement joins TRBV15 to TRBJ1-4; D gene uncertain. V dropped 0 bases and J dropped 3 bases, with 11 bases sitting between them. The germline gives CDR1 LNHNV, CDR2 YYDKDF (reference sequence). The CDR3 has 16 amino acids. The CDR3 reads CATSRELGGPNEKLFF. CDR3 bases: TGTGCCACCAGCAGAGAGCTCGGAGGGCCTAATGAAAAACTGTTTTTT.

The chain recombines TRBV4-3 with TRBJ1-1; 7 bases map to TRBD1. Trimming at V came to 3 bases and at J to 1 base, leaving 8 bases not matched to a gene. The germline V gene has CDR1 LGHNA and CDR2 YSLEER. This CDR3 has 16 residues. CDR3 protein: CASSHRQGLQNTEAFF. The DNA for the CDR3 is TGCGCCAGCAGCCATCGACAGGGTCTCCAGAACACTGAAGCTTTCTTT.

This clone was counted a single time. The chain uses TRBV7-6 and TRBJ2-3, with 8 positions matching TRBD2. Germline CDR1 reads SGHVS; CDR2 reads FNYEAQ. The CDR3 contains 15 residues. The V and J ends lost 4 bases and 3 bases, in that order; junction bases with no gene match: 6. The DNA of the CDR3 is TGTGCCAGCAGCTCCCAGACTAGCGTAACAGATACGCAGTATTTT. Its protein product is CASSSQTSVTDTQYF.

The chain recombines TRBV18 with TRBJ2-1; TRBD1 matches 8 bases. Trimming took 2 bases from V and 2 from J; bases not matched to a gene: 8. This CDR3 is 17 amino acids long. CDR1 and CDR2 (germline): KGHSH, LQKENI. The CDR3: CASSPLRQGMTYNEQFF. CDR3 nucleotides: TGTGCCAGCTCACCATTAAGACAGGGGATGACCTACAATGAGCAGTTCTTC.

Only one count was recorded for this clone. The J gene is TRBJ1-4, the V gene TRBV11-2; maybe TRBD1 (5 bases). Deletions cut 4 bases from V and 6 bases from J, with 9 bases between. The CDR3 is 13 amino acids. The germline V gene has CDR1 SGHAT and CDR2 FQNNGV. Here the CDR3 DNA reads TGTGCCAGCAGCTCAGGACACTATGAAAAACTGTTTTTT. Encoded protein: CASSSGHYEKLFF.

This sequence joins TRBV6-1 and TRBJ1-4; D perhaps matches TRBD1 (5 bases). CDR1 is MNHNS, CDR2 SASEGT, per germline. The CDR3 loop spans 14 amino acids. V was clipped by 0 bases and J by 7 bases, with 9 bases between them. Here the CDR3 reads CASSEAGLGEKLFF. The CDR3 nucleotides read TGTGCCAGCAGTGAAGCGGGGCTAGGTGAAAAACTGTTTTTT.

The chain combines TRBV2 with TRBJ1-3; D is ambiguous. The CDR3 is 16 residues long. V was trimmed by 2 bases and J by 5 bases, leaving 16 bases between them. CDR1 is SNHLY and CDR2 is FYNNEI in the germline V gene. The DNA for the CDR3 is TGTGCCAGCAGTGAATTTATGTTTGCGCTCCGAAACACCATATATTTT. Residues: CASSEFMFALRNTIYF.

This chain uses TRBV9 with TRBJ2-1; 11 bases are a match to TRBD2. Germline V lookup: CDR1 SGDLS, CDR2 YYNGEE. After removal of 3 bases from V and 4 bases from J, the junction contained 3 bases not matched to a gene. This CDR3 region has 15 residues. CDR3: CASSATSGGYNEQFF. CDR3 in DNA: TGTGCCAGCAGCGCCACTAGCGGGGGTTACAATGAGCAGTTCTTC.